This TCR beta chain was observed in a study of T cells after yellow fever vaccination. This clonotype was observed many times. The antigen remains undetermined. CDR3 length: 17 amino acids. Germline lookup yields CDR1 DFQATT and CDR2 SNEGSKA (reference sequence). V shed 5 bases and J 4 bases; nucleotides not matched to a gene: 14. Conversion of TCR transcripts into cDNA relied on 5'RACE template switching, which added a universal primer site and UMIs. TCRdb analysed the 5' RACE reads with MiXCR anew, one entry per CDR3 protein. The profile shows some 240,000 distinct CDR3 sequences, roughly 5% of them singletons. Study results and caveats: Weaker overall, the secondary response nonetheless peaked faster (day 5 versus 15). After the booster, nearly 98% of CD4 and approximately 90% of CD8 primary-response clones were re-detected. Abundant clonotypes (contaminants from the bulk population) could be present in FACS-sorted repertoires.

The material was CD4+ T cells sorted from PBMCs, obtained on the day of the yellow fever booster vaccination. This sequence originates from a man aged 18 to 30 who received the YFV17D yellow fever vaccine. This chain links TRBV20-1 with TRBJ2-1; 10 bases are a match to TRBD2. CDR3 bases: TGCAGTGCTCCTAGCCGCGGAGCGGGGGGGGCGTACAATGAGCAGTTCTTC. Residues: CSAPSRGAGGAYNEQFF.